These T cell receptor beta chains were read from a single sample in a study of blood T cell repertoires in COVID-19. Sequencing was performed with immunoSEQ multiplex PCR; in TCRdb, only in-frame clones are kept and a portion is missing. This table has approximately 65,000 clones, 86% appearing once. Sequencing used peripheral blood. Receptor source: a man between 40 and 49 years old with acute or convalescent COVID-19. Both conserved end residues are part of each CDR3. A D gene is named only where the DNA matches it firmly. For some rows the clone size is stated as once, few or many, or as a class when expanded; others skip it.

clone size	V gene	D gene	J gene	CDR3 length	CDR3 protein	CDR3 DNA
NA	TRBV11-3	NA	TRBJ1-3	15	CASSTRGTGGNTIYF	TGTGCCAGCAGCACCCGCGGGACGGGTGGAAACACCATATATTTT
few	TRBV11-2	TRBD2	TRBJ2-1	15	CASSLGAGGVNEQFF	TGTGCCAGCAGCTTAGGAGCGGGGGGGGTCAATGAGCAGTTCTTC
few	TRBV27	TRBD1	TRBJ1-1	13	CASSYRGVSEAFF	TGTGCCAGCAGTTACAGGGGAGTCTCAGAAGCTTTCTTT
NA	TRBV5-6	NA	TRBJ2-3	13	CASSRAVSDTQYF	TGTGCCAGCAGCCGCGCTGTCTCAGATACGCAGTATTTT
NA	TRBV2	NA	TRBJ2-5	16	CASSDSRGQGKETQYF	TGTGCCAGCAGTGATTCCAGGGGTCAGGGGAAGGAGACCCAGTACTTC
NA	TRBV27	TRBD1	TRBJ2-7	14	CASSGDRGPLKQYF	TGTGCCTCCAGTGGGGACAGGGGACCTCTCAAGCAGTACTTC
NA	TRBV14	TRBD1	TRBJ1-2	12	CASSQDRAGYTF	TGTGCCAGCAGCCAGGACAGGGCTGGCTACACCTTC
once	TRBV25-1	TRBD1	TRBJ1-2	14	CASSGGTGGYGYTF	TGTGCCAGCAGTGGGGGGACAGGGGGCTATGGCTACACCTTC
NA	TRBV25-1	NA	TRBJ2-2	13	CASRTPGTGELFF	TGTGCCAGCAGAACGCCCGGGACCGGGGAGCTGTTTTTT
NA	TRBV5-1	TRBD1	TRBJ2-7	15	CASSPGDRVVDEQYF	TGCGCCAGCAGCCCGGGGGACAGGGTCGTAGACGAGCAGTACTTC
NA	TRBV6-5	NA	TRBJ1-3	15	CASRPNRDKGNTIYF	TGTGCCAGCAGGCCAAACAGGGATAAGGGAAACACCATATATTTT